The 8 T cell receptor beta chains below were found in one sample sequenced in a study of sequential checkpoint blockade in melanoma. Generated by immunoSEQ multiplex PCR, the TCRdb table keeps only in-frame clones and is missing some. In the table there are 20,000 or so clones, about two thirds of which are singletons. Treatment specified: randomized to nivolumab then ipilimumab (arm A) or the reverse (arm B). Sequencing used CD8+ T cells sorted from blood (inferred from file names), obtained from a patient given nivolumab and ipilimumab in sequence. Every receptor here comes from a human donor with melanoma.

The CDR3 here is CASSRDRDYEQYF. The CDR3 DNA reads as TGTGCCAGCAGCCGAGACAGGGACTACGAGCAGTACTTC. This rearrangement joins TRBV27 to TRBJ2-7; 7 nucleotides agree with TRBD1. J gave up 3 bases and V 6 bases, and 5 bases lay outside the gene matches. There are 13 residues in the CDR3. Germline-derived CDR1 and CDR2 are MNHEY and SMNVEV (reference sequence).

The chain employs TRBV7-6 and TRBJ2-7; D possibly corresponds to TRBD2 (6 bases). The CDR3 contains 14 residues. The germline V and J ends were trimmed by 3 bases and 0 bases, with 9 bases remaining between them. In germline, CDR1 is SGHVS, CDR2 FNYEAQ. The CDR3 region has the DNA TGTGCCAGCAGCTTGGCGGGGATCTCCTACGAGCAGTACTTC. Encoded protein: CASSLAGISYEQYF. Drawing the rest from reference TRBV7-6 and TRBJ2-7, the complete variable domain is GAGVSQSPRYKVTKRGQDVALRCDPISGHVSLYWYRQALGQGPEFLTYFNYEAQQDKSGLPNDRFSAERPEGSISTLTIQRTEQRDSAMYRCASSLAGISYEQYFGPGTRLTVT.

J is TRBJ1-4 and V is TRBV9; the match to TRBD1 covers 7 bases. Germline values: CDR1 SGDLS, CDR2 YYNGEE. The CDR3 length is 14 residues. With V trimmed by 0 bases and J by 8 bases, 4 bases remained unmatched. The CDR3 nucleotides read TGTGCCAGCAGCGTAGGACAGGGTTGGGAAAAACTGTTTTTT. Protein sequence: CASSVGQGWEKLFF. The entire variable domain, with the rest obtained from reference TRBV9 and TRBJ1-4, is as follows: DSGVTQTPKHLITATGQRVTLRCSPRSGDLSVYWYQQSLDQGLQFLIQYYNGEERAKGNILERFSAQQFPDLHSELNLSSLELGDSALYFCASSVGQGWEKLFFGSGTQLSVL.

CDR3 in amino acids: CASSQVADLNTEAFF. The CDR3 nucleotides read TGTGCCAGCAGCCAAGTGGCAGATTTGAACACTGAAGCTTTCTTT. J is TRBJ1-1 and V is TRBV4-2; D gene unclear. The CDR3 spans 15 residues. With 1 base removed from V and 0 bases from J, the gap between germline ends came to 9 bases. The germline gives CDR1 LGHNA, CDR2 YNFKEQ.

This clone turned up a few times. The chain employs TRBV10-2 and TRBJ2-7; 14 bases match TRBD2. Germline V gives CDR1 WSHSY, CDR2 SAAADI. The CDR3 runs 15 residues. Trimming removed 6 bases from V and 2 bases from J; junction bases left unmatched: 3. CDR3 nucleotides: TGCGCCAGCAGAGAGACTAGCGGGAGGGCCTACGAGCAGTACTTC. Its translation: CASRETSGRAYEQYF.

The chain uses TRBV7-9 and TRBJ1-1, with 11 bases aligning to TRBD1. J lost 4 bases, V lost 10 bases, and 8 bases had no gene match. The CDR3 runs 14 residues. In germline, CDR1 is SEHNR, CDR2 FQNEAQ (reference sequence). The CDR3 nucleotides read TGTGCCACCTCGGGGACAGGGGGTTTCACTGAAGCTTTCTTT. Translation gives CATSGTGGFTEAFF.

The chain couples TRBV2 to TRBJ2-5; D possibly corresponds to TRBD2 (5 bases). The CDR3 covers 14 residues. Germline-derived CDR1 and CDR2 are SNHLY and FYNNEI. The ends were cut back, 6 bases at V and 1 base at J, with 12 bases in the middle. In nucleotides, the CDR3 is TGTGCCAGCAGACCGCCTGGGAGCCAAGAGACCCAGTACTTC. Translated: CASRPPGSQETQYF. Using reference TRBV2 and TRBJ2-5 for the parts outside the CDR3, the full variable domain is EPEVTQTPSHQVTQMGQEVILRCVPISNHLYFYWYRQILGQKVEFLVSFYNNEISEKSEIFDDQFSVERPDGSNFTLKIRSTKLEDSAMYFCASRPPGSQETQYFGPGTRLLVL.

The chain links TRBV11-2 to TRBJ2-7; D is possibly TRBD2 (6 bases). Germline V gene data show CDR1 as SGHAT and CDR2 as FQNNGV. This CDR3 is 15 amino acids long. The ends were cut back, 3 bases at V and 0 bases at J, with 12 bases in the middle. CDR3 sequence: CASSLTRDFSYEQYF. The CDR3 DNA reads TGTGCCAGCAGCTTGACCCGGGACTTCTCCTACGAGCAGTACTTC. The full variable domain, rest sourced from reference TRBV11-2 and TRBJ2-7, is EAGVAQSPRYKIIEKRQSVAFWCNPISGHATLYWYQQILGQGPKLLIQFQNNGVVDDSQLPKDRFSAERLKGVDSTLKIQPAKLEDSAVYLCASSLTRDFSYEQYFGPGTRLTVT.